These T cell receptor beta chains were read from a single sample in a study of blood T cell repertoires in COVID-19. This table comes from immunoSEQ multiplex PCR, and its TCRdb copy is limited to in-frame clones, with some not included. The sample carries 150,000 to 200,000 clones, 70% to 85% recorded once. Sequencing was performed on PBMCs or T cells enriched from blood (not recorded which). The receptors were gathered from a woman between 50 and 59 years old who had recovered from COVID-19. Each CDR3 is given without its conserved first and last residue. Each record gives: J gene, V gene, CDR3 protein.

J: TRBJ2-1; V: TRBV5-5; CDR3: ASSLRTSGYNEQF
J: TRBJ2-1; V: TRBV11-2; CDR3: ASSPIDNEQF
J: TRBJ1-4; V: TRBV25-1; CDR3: ASSEGPRGGEKLF
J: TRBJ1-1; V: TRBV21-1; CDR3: ARDRGRMRAF
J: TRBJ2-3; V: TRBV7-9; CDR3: ASSTTSTDTQY
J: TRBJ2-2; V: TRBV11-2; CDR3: ATLVVNTGELF
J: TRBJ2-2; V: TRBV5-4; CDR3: ASSSPTGNTGELF
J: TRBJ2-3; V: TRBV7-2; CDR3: ASSLGQVVGQY
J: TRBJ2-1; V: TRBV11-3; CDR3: ASSFGASGGNEQF
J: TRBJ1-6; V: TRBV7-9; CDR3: ASSSEGIYNSPLH
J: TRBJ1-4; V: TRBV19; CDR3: ASTGQSNEKLF
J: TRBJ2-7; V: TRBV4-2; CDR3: ASSQESQGRIYEQY
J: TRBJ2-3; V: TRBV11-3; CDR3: ASSLDSGSGTDTQY
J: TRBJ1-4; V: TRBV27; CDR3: ASTPFADRGSTNEKLF
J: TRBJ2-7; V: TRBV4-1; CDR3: ASSQAVGTGRSEQY
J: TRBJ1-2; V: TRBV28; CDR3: ASTAGGYTISNYGYT
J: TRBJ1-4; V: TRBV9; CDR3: ASSVGIALGEKLF
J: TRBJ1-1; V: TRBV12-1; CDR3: ASSQPGQGNTEAF
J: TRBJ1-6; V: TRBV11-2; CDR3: ASRPTPSSYNSPLH
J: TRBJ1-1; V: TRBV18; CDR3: ASSQQGAQNTEAF
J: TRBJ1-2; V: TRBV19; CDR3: ASSFTGNYGYT
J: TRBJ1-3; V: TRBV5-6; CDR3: ASSDTGGGNTIY
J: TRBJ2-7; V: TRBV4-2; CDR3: ASSEQGYEQY
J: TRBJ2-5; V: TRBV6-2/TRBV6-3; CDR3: ASSTTSGSVISLETQY
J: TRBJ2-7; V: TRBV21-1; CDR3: ASTNSGTSGELHYEQY
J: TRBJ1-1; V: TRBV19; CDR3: ASSIQTEAF
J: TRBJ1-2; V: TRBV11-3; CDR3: ASSPILGGYT
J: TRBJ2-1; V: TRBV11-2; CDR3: ASSQDGGGYNEQF
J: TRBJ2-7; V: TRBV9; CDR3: ASSVTVLPYEQY
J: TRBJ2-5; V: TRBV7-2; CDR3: ASSFHRGQETQY
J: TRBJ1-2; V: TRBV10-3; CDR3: AIRARGWDGYT
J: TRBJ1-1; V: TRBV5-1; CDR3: ASSTEGNTEAF
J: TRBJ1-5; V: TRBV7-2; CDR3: ASSSRPGGSQPQH
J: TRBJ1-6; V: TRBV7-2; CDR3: ASSLGQGGFSPLH
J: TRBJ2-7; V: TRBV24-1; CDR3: ATSEGLAGINEQY
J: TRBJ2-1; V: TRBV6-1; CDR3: ASIRGLYNEQF
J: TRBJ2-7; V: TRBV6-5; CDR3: ASSLQGVSYEQY
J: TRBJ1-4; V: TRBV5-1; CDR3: ASSSGSRGEKLF
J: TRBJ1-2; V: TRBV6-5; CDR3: ASKNTGTGVGYT
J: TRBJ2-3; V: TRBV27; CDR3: ASSTGTSEGDTQY
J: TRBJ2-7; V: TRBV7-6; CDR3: ASSRATGPGTGEQY
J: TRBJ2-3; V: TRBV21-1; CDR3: ASMNGRAGMGADTQY
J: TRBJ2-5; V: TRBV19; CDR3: ASSPTGVGETQY
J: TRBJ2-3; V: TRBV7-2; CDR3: ASSLNPQTDTQY
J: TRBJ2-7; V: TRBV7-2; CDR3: ASSLGGGEQY